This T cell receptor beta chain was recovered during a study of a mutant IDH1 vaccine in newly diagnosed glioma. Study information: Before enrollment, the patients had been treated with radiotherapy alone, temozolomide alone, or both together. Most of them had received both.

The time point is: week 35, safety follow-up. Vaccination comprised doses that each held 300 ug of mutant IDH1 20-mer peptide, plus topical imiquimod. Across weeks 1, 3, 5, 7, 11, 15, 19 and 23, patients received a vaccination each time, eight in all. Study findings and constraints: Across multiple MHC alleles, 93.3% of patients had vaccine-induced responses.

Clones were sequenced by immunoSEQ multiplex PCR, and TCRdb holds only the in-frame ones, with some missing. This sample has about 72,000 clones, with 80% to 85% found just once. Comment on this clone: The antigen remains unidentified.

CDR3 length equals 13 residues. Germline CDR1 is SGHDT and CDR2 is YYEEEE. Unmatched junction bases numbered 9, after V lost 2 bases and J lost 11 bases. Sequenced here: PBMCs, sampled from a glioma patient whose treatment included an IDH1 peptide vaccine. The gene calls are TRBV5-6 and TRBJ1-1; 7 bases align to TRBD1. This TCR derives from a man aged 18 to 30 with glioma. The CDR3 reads CASSLKTGAGAFF. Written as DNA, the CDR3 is TGTGCCAGCAGCTTAAAAACAGGGGCTGGGGCTTTCTTT.